The next 29 T cell receptor beta chains were all read from a single sample in a study of T cell responses to AZD1222 COVID-19 vaccine. Only in-frame clones appear in the TCRdb table, and some are missing; sequencing was by immunoSEQ multiplex PCR. This sample yields 120,000 or so clones, of which 88% are seen a single time; over 5.5% belongs to the top ten. This specimen consisted of peripheral blood, obtained on day 0 of AZD1222 vaccination. The origin of the receptors is an adult in good health.

The chain uses TRBV18 and TRBJ2-7, with D possibly matching TRBD1 (7 bases). V lost 3 bases and J lost 5, with 17 bases in between. CDR1 KGHSH and CDR2 LQKENI come from the germline V gene. This CDR3 comprises 15 residues. The CDR3 sequence: CASSPSEGAPNEQYF. In nucleotides, the CDR3 is TGTGCCAGCTCACCGTCGGAGGGGGCGCCCAACGAGCAGTACTTC.

The chain is built from TRBV2 and TRBJ2-1; the D is unclear. This CDR3 is built from 11 residues. Trimming removed 5 bases from V and 5 bases from J, with 4 bases in between. Germline CDR1 is SNHLY and CDR2 is FYNNEI. CDR3 coding DNA: TGTGCCAGCAGTTATAACAATGAGCAGTTCTTC. It yields the protein CASSYNNEQFF. Looking up the rest from reference TRBV2 and TRBJ2-1 gives the full variable domain: EPEVTQTPSHQVTQMGQEVILRCVPISNHLYFYWYRQILGQKVEFLVSFYNNEISEKSEIFDDQFSVERPDGSNFTLKIRSTKLEDSAMYFCASSYNNEQFFGPGTRLTVL.

This clone was observed a few times. The V call is TRBV9, the J call TRBJ2-5; 8 nucleotides agree with TRBD2. This CDR3 has 14 amino acids. Losses at the gene ends were 4 bases for V and 5 bases for J; bases not matched to a gene: 7. CDR1 and CDR2 from the germline V gene are SGDLS and YYNGEE. The CDR3 region has the DNA TGTGCCAGCAGCATTAGCGGGGAGGGCGAGACCCAGTACTTC. Its protein is CASSISGEGETQYF. Using reference TRBV9 and TRBJ2-5 for the parts outside the CDR3, the full variable domain is DSGVTQTPKHLITATGQRVTLRCSPRSGDLSVYWYQQSLDQGLQFLIQYYNGEERAKGNILERFSAQQFPDLHSELNLSSLELGDSALYFCASSISGEGETQYFGPGTRLLVL.

The V call is TRBV19, the J call TRBJ1-1; perhaps TRBD1 as D (6 bases). The length of the CDR3 is 12 residues. Trimming cost V 6 bases and J 11 bases, with 16 bases left between them. Germline V gives CDR1 LNHDA, CDR2 SQIVND (reference sequence). CDR3 DNA sequence: TGTGCCAGTAGGAAAAAGGGGGTTAACGCTTTCTTT. Its translation is CASRKKGVNAFF.

J is TRBJ2-1 and V is TRBV11-2; 10 nucleotides agree with TRBD1. Per the germline V gene, CDR1 is SGHAT and CDR2 is FQNNGV. This CDR3 spans 15 amino acids. Trimming took 5 bases from V and 3 from J; bases not matched to a gene: 4. The CDR3 coding sequence is TGTGCCAGCAGCCCCGGGACAGGGGTCTACAATGAGCAGTTCTTC. Protein product: CASSPGTGVYNEQFF.

The rearrangement links TRBV2 to TRBJ2-2; no definite D call. The CDR3 is 16 residues long. V shed 3 bases and J shed 5 bases, with 16 bases lying between them. Germline CDR1 reads SNHLY; CDR2 reads FYNNEI. The CDR3 reads CASSDQNLAITGELFF. The CDR3 nucleotides are TGTGCCAGCAGTGATCAAAATTTAGCAATAACCGGGGAGCTGTTTTTT.

The J gene is TRBJ2-1, the V gene TRBV5-5; 8 bases map to TRBD2. The CDR3 consists of 17 residues. Per the germline V gene, CDR1 is SGHKS and CDR2 is YYEKEE (reference sequence). The ends lost 4 bases at V and 5 bases at J; junction bases unmatched: 14. CDR3 residues: CASSRWSGRIGDNEQFF. The DNA for the CDR3 is TGTGCCAGCAGCCGGTGGAGCGGGAGAATTGGGGACAATGAGCAGTTCTTC.

The J gene is TRBJ1-4, the V gene TRBV18; D might be TRBD1 (6 bases). Trimming took 1 base from V and 8 from J, leaving 14 bases between them. The CDR3 runs to 15 residues. Germline CDR1 KGHSH, CDR2 LQKENI. The CDR3 DNA follows: TGTGCCAGCTCACCACAGGGGGAAGTTGGGGAAAAACTGTTTTTT. Translating it yields CASSPQGEVGEKLFF.

On this clone itself: The sample holds other DNA sequences that translate to the same CDR3. V gene TRBV20-1 combines with J gene TRBJ1-3; TRBD1 might be the D (5 bases). Germline-derived CDR1 and CDR2 are DFQATT and SNEGSKA (reference sequence). This CDR3 region has 13 residues. Deletions cut 3 bases from V and 1 base from J, with 7 bases between. CDR3 region: CSASQGSGNTIYF. The CDR3, as DNA: TGCAGTGCTAGTCAGGGTTCTGGAAACACCATATATTTT.

The CDR3 DNA reads TGTGCCAGCAGCTCTTCTACTGGGGGGGAGGGAATTGCGAACACTGAAGCTTTCTTT. Amino acid sequence: CASSSSTGGEGIANTEAFF. V usage is TRBV13 and J usage is TRBJ1-1; D is possibly TRBD1 (5 bases). Germline CDR1 reads PRHDT; CDR2 reads FYEKMQ (reference sequence). The V end was cut by 4 bases, the J end by 1 base, with 25 bases between. The CDR3 runs to 19 residues. The full variable domain, its missing parts supplied by reference TRBV13 and TRBJ1-1, is AAGVIQSPRHLIKEKRETATLKCYPIPRHDTVYWYQQGPGQDPQFLISFYEKMQSDKGSIPDRFSAQQFSDYHSELNMSSLELGDSALYFCASSSSTGGEGIANTEAFFGQGTRLTVV.

The V call is TRBV6-5, the J call TRBJ1-2, with TRBD1 as a possible D gene (5 bases). Germline CDR1 reads MNHEY; CDR2 reads SVGAGI. The CDR3 runs 13 residues. The V end was cut by 7 bases, the J end by 6 bases, with 15 bases between. CDR3 sequence: CASTPTRGDGYTF. The CDR3 nucleotides are TGTGCCAGCACCCCAACGCGGGGGGATGGCTACACCTTC.

The chain joins TRBV6-5 to TRBJ1-5, with no clear D. This CDR3 has 14 residues. Germline V CDR1 and CDR2: MNHEY, SVGAGI. V shed 10 bases and J shed 0 bases, with 13 bases lying between them. CDR3 amino acids: CATGGRYSNQPQHF. The DNA for the CDR3 is TGTGCCACGGGCGGGCGCTATAGCAATCAGCCCCAGCATTTT.

This clone was seen only once. The V gene is TRBV18, the J gene TRBJ1-5; D not certain. Trimming removed 2 bases from V and 3 bases from J, with 8 bases in between. CDR1 and CDR2 from the germline V gene are KGHSH and LQKENI. This CDR3 is built from 14 residues. The CDR3 bases are TGTGCCAGCTCACCAAATCGGATCAATCAGCCCCAGCATTTT. Its translation is CASSPNRINQPQHF.

V gene TRBV28 combines with J gene TRBJ1-2; 7 nucleotides line up with TRBD1. The germline gives CDR1 MDHEN, CDR2 SYDVKM. The J segment lost 0 bases and the V segment lost 1 base, leaving 5 bases of the junction unmatched. CDR3 length: 16 residues. This chain's CDR3 is CASSLYLTGANYGYTF. CDR3 DNA: TGTGCCAGCAGTTTATATCTTACAGGGGCTAACTATGGCTACACCTTC.

V and J are TRBV15 and TRBJ1-5, with 7 nucleotides matching TRBD1. With V trimmed by 5 bases and J by 7 bases, 11 bases remained unmatched. The CDR3 length is 15 residues. Germline lookup yields CDR1 LNHNV and CDR2 YYDKDF (reference sequence). The CDR3 here is CATSSITGVRQPQHF. The CDR3 DNA reads TGTGCCACCAGCTCAATCACAGGGGTTAGGCAGCCCCAGCATTTT.

The chain links TRBV11-3 to TRBJ2-1; 14 nucleotides line up with TRBD2. Trimming cost V 4 bases and J 6 bases; bases outside gene matches: 5. Germline CDR1 reads SGHNT; CDR2 reads YENEEA. This CDR3 comprises 16 residues. CDR3 region: CASSSTSGRALNEQFF. The CDR3 nucleotides read TGTGCCAGCAGCTCGACTAGCGGGAGGGCCCTCAATGAGCAGTTCTTC.

This clone occurred once. The V gene is TRBV7-2, the J gene TRBJ1-1, with D possibly matching TRBD1 (6 bases). CDR1 is SGHTA and CDR2 is FQGNSA in the germline V gene. V lost 1 base and J lost 1, with 10 bases in between. This CDR3 region has 15 residues. The CDR3 here is CASSLGGAGNTEAFF. CDR3 DNA: TGTGCCAGCAGCTTAGGGGGGGCGGGGAACACTGAAGCTTTCTTT.

This chain joins TRBV27 and TRBJ1-2; 7 bases match TRBD1. The length of the CDR3 is 15 residues. V dropped 0 bases and J dropped 4; count of bases not matched to a gene: 5. Germline V gives CDR1 MNHEY, CDR2 SMNVEV (reference sequence). CDR3 protein: CASSLSWDSVYGYTF. The CDR3, as DNA: TGTGCCAGCAGTTTATCGTGGGACAGCGTCTATGGCTACACCTTC.

The chain employs TRBV15 and TRBJ2-7; TRBD1 agrees at 7 bases. After removal of 5 bases from V and 3 bases from J, the junction contained 7 bases not matched to a gene. The CDR3 totals 14 residues. Germline lookup yields CDR1 LNHNV and CDR2 YYDKDF (reference sequence). The CDR3 sequence is CATSARQGGYEQYF. Written as DNA, the CDR3 is TGTGCCACCAGCGCTCGACAGGGTGGCTACGAGCAGTACTTC.

This clone has just one count. This sequence joins TRBV3-1 (or the pseudogene TRBV3-2) and TRBJ2-3; unclear D gene. V was shortened by 4 bases and J by 6 bases, with 11 bases between the two germline ends. From germline, CDR1 is LGHDT and CDR2 YNNKEL (reference sequence). There are 13 residues in the CDR3. The CDR3 DNA is TGTGCCAGCAGCCTCCGGCTCGGGGATACGCAGTATTTT. Amino acid sequence: CASSLRLGDTQYF.

This clone has just one count. The V call is TRBV5-1, the J call TRBJ2-5, with D perhaps being TRBD1 or TRBD2 (5 bases each). Germline V lookup: CDR1 SGHRS, CDR2 YFSETQ. The CDR3 runs to 18 residues. V lost 0 bases, J lost 2 bases, and 20 bases lay in between. The CDR3 coding sequence is TGCGCCAGCAGCTTGGGATTCATGCTGCAGGGCGGGCAAGAGACCCAGTACTTC. This encodes CASSLGFMLQGGQETQYF.

This chain links TRBV6-5 with TRBJ1-2; 7 bases map to TRBD1. With V trimmed by 7 bases and J by 7 bases, 6 bases remained unmatched. CDR1 and CDR2 from the germline V gene are MNHEY and SVGAGI. This CDR3 region has 12 residues. CDR3 loop: CASTLDRVGYTF. The CDR3 DNA reads as TGTGCCAGCACCCTAGACAGGGTTGGCTACACCTTC.

This clone was seen more than once but under ten times. The CDR3 DNA is TGTGCCAGCAGCTTAGTGCCAGATCAGCCCCAGCATTTT. It is translated as CASSLVPDQPQHF. The chain links TRBV5-8 to TRBJ1-5; no clear D. Germline V gives CDR1 SGHTS, CDR2 YDEGEE. With 2 bases removed from V and 5 bases from J, the gap between germline ends came to 8 bases. This CDR3 is built from 13 residues.

On this clone: The same CDR3 arises from other DNA sequences in this sample as well. The gene calls are TRBV13 and TRBJ1-1; D ambiguous. The V end lost 2 bases, the J end lost 1 base, and 5 bases lay between the germline ends. Germline assignment: CDR1 PRHDT and CDR2 FYEKMQ (reference sequence). This CDR3 has 13 amino acids. The CDR3 reads CASSLNRNTEAFF. CDR3 bases: TGTGCCAGCAGCTTAAACAGGAACACTGAAGCTTTCTTT.

Only a few counts were recorded for this clone. The chain is built from TRBV7-9 and TRBJ1-3, with 7 bases matching TRBD1. The CDR3 consists of 16 residues. Trimming removed 5 bases from V and 0 bases from J; junction bases left unmatched: 7. Looked up from germline, CDR1 is SEHNR and CDR2 is FQNEAQ (reference sequence). In DNA, the CDR3 is TGTGCCAGCAGCGACCTCAGGGGGAGCTCTGGAAACACCATATATTTT. Amino acids: CASSDLRGSSGNTIYF.

DNA for the CDR3: TGTGCCAGCAGCTCCCAGGGAGGGAGATACGAGCAGTACTTC. This encodes CASSSQGGRYEQYF. The chain joins TRBV11-2 to TRBJ2-7; 7 nucleotides align to TRBD2. Germline V gene sequence: CDR1 SGHAT, CDR2 FQNNGV. The trim removed 4 bases at V and 4 bases at J, leaving 7 bases unmatched. The CDR3 has 14 amino acids.

This chain links TRBV27 with TRBJ1-5; D possibly corresponds to TRBD1 (6 bases). V lost 3 bases and J lost 1, with 22 bases in between. The CDR3 is made up of 19 amino acids. Per germline, CDR1 MNHEY and CDR2 SMNVEV (reference sequence). The CDR3 reads CASSLAPDWGGASNQPQHF. The CDR3 DNA follows: TGTGCCAGCAGTTTGGCCCCCGATTGGGGGGGCGCGAGCAATCAGCCCCAGCATTTT.

The gene calls are TRBV29-1 and TRBJ1-1, with 7 bases lining up with TRBD1. After removal of 1 base from V and 2 bases from J, the junction contained 7 bases not matched to a gene. CDR1 is SQVTM, CDR2 ANQGSEA, per germline. The CDR3 has 15 residues. For the CDR3, the DNA is TGCAGCGTTGAAGTTAGTGCAGGGGGAAACACTGAAGCTTTCTTT. This codes for CSVEVSAGGNTEAFF.

The V gene is TRBV11-2, the J gene TRBJ2-7; D gene unclear. The CDR3 runs to 15 residues. Germline V gene lookup returns CDR1 SGHAT and CDR2 FQNNGV. Trimming shortened V by 6 bases and J by 6 bases, and 21 bases separated the two germline ends. CDR3 region: CASSRRASGSTEQYF. The CDR3, as DNA: TGTGCCAGCAGTCGGCGTGCGTCCGGATCGACCGAGCAGTACTTC. Based on the CDR3 plus reference TRBV11-2 and TRBJ2-7, the full variable domain is EAGVAQSPRYKIIEKRQSVAFWCNPISGHATLYWYQQILGQGPKLLIQFQNNGVVDDSQLPKDRFSAERLKGVDSTLKIQPAKLEDSAVYLCASSRRASGSTEQYFGPGTRLTVT.